The 13 T cell receptor beta chains presented below share a single source sample, sequenced in a study of blood T cell repertoires in COVID-19 (dated by TCRdb to between 2020 and 2021). Library prep was done by the immunoSEQ multiplex PCR assay. TCRdb holds this immuneACCESS table with in-frame rearrangements only. Some clones are missing; in checked studies, unresolved V genes explain under half, and the rest has no known cause. This sample has about 190,000 clones in its table, and around 87% of those were observed once. The biggest ten clones account for roughly an eighth of the sample. Sequencing was carried out using peripheral blood. The receptors were gathered from a woman in her 70s with COVID-19, enrolled during active disease.

The DNA of the CDR3 is TGTGCCAGCAGCCAAGAGTCGGCAGGGGGCGTCTATGAAAAACTGTTTTTT. This sequence encodes CASSQESAGGVYEKLFF. The rearrangement uses TRBV3-1 (or the pseudogene TRBV3-2) and TRBJ1-4; TRBD1 aligns across 8 bases. CDR3 length: 17 residues. The V segment lost 0 bases and the J segment 6 bases; nucleotides outside the gene matches: 9. Per the germline V gene, CDR1 is LGHDT and CDR2 is YNNKEL (reference sequence).

V usage is TRBV2 and J usage is TRBJ1-1; D remains ambiguous. Germline V gene data show CDR1 as SNHLY and CDR2 as FYNNEI. This CDR3 is built from 14 residues. The V gene lost 2 bases and the J gene lost 2 bases, with 9 bases spanning the gap. CDR3 region: CASSEKPGNTEAFF. The DNA for the CDR3 is TGTGCCAGCAGTGAAAAGCCAGGCAACACTGAAGCTTTCTTT.

This chain links TRBV5-1 with TRBJ2-7; 7 nucleotides align to TRBD1. The CDR3 has 12 residues. The V and J ends lost 4 bases and 6 bases, in that order; junction bases with no gene match: 4. Looked up from germline, CDR1 is SGHRS and CDR2 is YFSETQ. The DNA for the CDR3 is TGCGCCAGCAGCGTCGGGGACAGCGAGCAGTACTTC. Its protein product is CASSVGDSEQYF.

The V gene is TRBV7-2, the J gene TRBJ1-1; maybe TRBD1 (5 bases). Germline CDR1 reads SGHTA; CDR2 reads FQGNSA. This CDR3 spans 13 amino acids. V was clipped by 5 bases and J by 4 bases, with 11 bases between them. CDR3 coding DNA: TGTGCCAGCAGCCCCAGGGTGAGCACTGAAGCTTTCTTT. Encoded protein: CASSPRVSTEAFF. The variable domain in full, completed from reference TRBV7-2 and TRBJ1-1, reads GAGVSQSPSNKVTEKGKDVELRCDPISGHTALYWYRQSLGQGLEFLIYFQGNSAPDKSGLPSDRFSAERTGGSVSTLTIQRTQQEDSAVYLCASSPRVSTEAFFGQGTRLTVV.

The chain carries TRBV29-1 and TRBJ1-1; tentatively, D is TRBD1 (5 bases). Looked up from germline, CDR1 is SQVTM and CDR2 is ANQGSEA. The ends were cut back, 6 bases at V and 3 bases at J, with 8 bases in the middle. The CDR3 totals 11 residues. The CDR3 sequence is CSVGGDTEAFF. As DNA, the CDR3 is TGCAGCGTGGGAGGGGACACTGAAGCTTTCTTT. Complete variable domain (other parts from reference TRBV29-1 and TRBJ1-1): SAVISQKPSRDICQRGTSLTIQCQVDSQVTMMFWYRQQPGQSLTLIATANQGSEATYESGFVIDKFPISRPNLTFSTLTVSNMSPEDSSIYLCSVGGDTEAFFGQGTRLTVV.

This sequence joins TRBV4-1 and TRBJ1-2; no firm D call. The V end lost 1 base, the J end lost 7 bases, and 13 bases lay between the germline ends. CDR3 length: 14 residues. CDR1 MGHRA and CDR2 YSYEKL come from the germline V gene. CDR3 in DNA: TGCGCCAGCAGCCAAGCCGGAGGGAGCAGTGGCTACACCTTC. This translates into CASSQAGGSSGYTF.

The V and J genes are TRBV28 and TRBJ1-6, with 7 bases matching TRBD1. The junction had 5 bases not matched to a gene; V was cut back by 5 bases and J by 7 bases. The length of the CDR3 is 14 residues. Germline V gene lookup returns CDR1 MDHEN and CDR2 SYDVKM. This CDR3 is CASSITTGNSPLHF. The CDR3 DNA reads as TGTGCCAGCAGTATCACGACAGGGAATTCACCCCTCCACTTT.

V usage is TRBV4-1 and J usage is TRBJ2-5; possible D gene TRBD2, 5 bases. V gave up 3 bases and J gave up 5 bases, with 16 bases separating them. The CDR3 is made up of 15 amino acids. Per the germline V gene, CDR1 is MGHRA and CDR2 is YSYEKL. CDR3 DNA sequence: TGCGCCAGCAGCCAGGGCAAAGGAGGTTGGGAGACCCAGTACTTC. The encoded protein is CASSQGKGGWETQYF.

J is TRBJ1-5 and V is TRBV27, with 7 bases lining up with TRBD1. The CDR3 runs 16 residues. Per the germline V gene, CDR1 is MNHEY and CDR2 is SMNVEV (reference sequence). Trimming took 6 bases from V and 0 from J; bases not matched to a gene: 8. CDR3 region: CASSRQGLLSNQPQHF. In nucleotides, the CDR3 is TGTGCCAGCAGCCGACAGGGACTGCTTAGCAATCAGCCCCAGCATTTT.

This clone was counted once. The V gene is TRBV28, the J gene TRBJ2-1; weak D call: TRBD2 (5 bases). CDR1 is MDHEN, CDR2 SYDVKM, per germline. The ends were cut back, 7 bases at V and 7 bases at J, with 17 bases in the middle. The CDR3 length is 14 residues. This CDR3 reads CASTPMGSLNEQFF. CDR3 DNA sequence: TGTGCCAGCACCCCCATGGGGAGTTTGAATGAGCAGTTCTTC.

Remarks on this clone: The sample contains more than one DNA sequence encoding this CDR3. This chain uses TRBV3-1 (or the pseudogene TRBV3-2) with TRBJ2-2, with D perhaps matching TRBD2 (5 bases). CDR3 length: 11 residues. Trimming left V 6 bases short and J 7 bases short, with 6 bases between. Per the germline V gene, CDR1 is LGHDT and CDR2 is YNNKEL (reference sequence). Written as DNA, the CDR3 is TGTGCCAGCAGGGGGAGCGGGGAGCTGTTTTTT. It specifies CASRGSGELFF.

The chain is built from TRBV7-2 and TRBJ1-2, with D unclear. The V gene lost 5 bases and the J gene lost 3 bases, with 13 bases spanning the gap. Germline-derived CDR1 and CDR2 are SGHTA and FQGNSA. The CDR3 is made up of 14 amino acids. The CDR3 region is CASSGLRGYYGYTF. In nucleotides, the CDR3 is TGTGCCAGCAGCGGACTCCGAGGATACTATGGCTACACCTTC.

The chain combines TRBV7-9 with TRBJ1-3; unclear D gene. The ends were cut back, 2 bases at V and 2 bases at J, with 16 bases in the middle. From germline, CDR1 is SEHNR and CDR2 FQNEAQ (reference sequence). This CDR3 is built from 17 residues. The chain's CDR3 is CASSLIGREGAGNTIYF. The CDR3 DNA sequence: TGTGCCAGCAGCTTAATCGGTCGGGAAGGAGCTGGAAACACCATATATTTT.